The T cell receptor beta chain under discussion was sequenced for a study of T cells in Graves' hyperthyroidism and ophthalmopathy. CDR1 is SGDLS and CDR2 is YYNGEE in the germline V gene. The CDR3 loop spans 15 amino acids. V was trimmed by 0 bases and J by 0 bases, leaving 10 bases between them. Study results and caveats: Appearing also in blood were most of the thyroid clonotypes expanded above 0.001. Ophthalmopathy could be told apart from stable hyperthyroidism with a 13 V-J model.

Worth noting for this clonotype: The antigen is undetermined.

Amplification targeted TCR beta CDR3 regions from RNA transcripts. A set of HTBI primers served as the primers for a first-round RT-PCR of the TCR CDR3. TCRdb ran MiXCR on the multiplex PCR reads and lists one entry per CDR3 protein. Of 450,000 to 700,000 distinct CDR3 sequences listed, more than 45% were seen once; the top ten hold more than 7.5%. Hyperthyroidism was newly diagnosed in patients aged 18 to 65 (duration under 2 months). Each diagnosis drew on symptoms, thyroxine, TRAb, thyroid ultrasound and orbital computed tomography findings. This clonotype was obtained from a woman under 30 with Graves' hyperthyroidism. The sequencing sample was made of peripheral blood or thyroid tissue (not recorded which). This chain connects TRBV9 to TRBJ2-7; a possible D gene is TRBD2 (5 bases). Here the CDR3 DNA reads TGTGCCAGCAGCGTAGGGAGGATTCCCTCCTACGAGCAGTACTTC. Protein sequence: CASSVGRIPSYEQYF.